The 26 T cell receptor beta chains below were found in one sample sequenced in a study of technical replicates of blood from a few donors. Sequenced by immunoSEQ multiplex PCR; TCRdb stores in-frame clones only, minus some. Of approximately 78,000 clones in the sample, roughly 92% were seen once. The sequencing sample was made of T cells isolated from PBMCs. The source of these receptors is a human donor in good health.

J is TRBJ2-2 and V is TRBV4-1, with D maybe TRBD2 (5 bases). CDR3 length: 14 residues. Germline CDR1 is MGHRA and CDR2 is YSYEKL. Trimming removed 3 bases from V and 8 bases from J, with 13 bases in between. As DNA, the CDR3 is TGCGCCAGCAGCCATCACGCCCGGGGAGGGGAGCTGTTTTTT. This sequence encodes CASSHHARGGELFF.

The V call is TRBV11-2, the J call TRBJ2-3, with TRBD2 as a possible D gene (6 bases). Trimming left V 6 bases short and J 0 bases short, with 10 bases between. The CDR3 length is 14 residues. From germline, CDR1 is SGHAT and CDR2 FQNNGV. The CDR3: CASSTGTSTDTQYF. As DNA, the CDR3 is TGTGCCAGCAGTACGGGGACTAGCACAGATACGCAGTATTTT.

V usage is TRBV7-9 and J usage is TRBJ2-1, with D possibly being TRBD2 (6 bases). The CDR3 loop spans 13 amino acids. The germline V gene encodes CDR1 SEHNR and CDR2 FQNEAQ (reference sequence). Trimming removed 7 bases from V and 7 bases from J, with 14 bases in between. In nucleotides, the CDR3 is TGTGCCAGCACCCGGGAGTTATGGAATGAGCAGTTCTTC. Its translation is CASTRELWNEQFF.

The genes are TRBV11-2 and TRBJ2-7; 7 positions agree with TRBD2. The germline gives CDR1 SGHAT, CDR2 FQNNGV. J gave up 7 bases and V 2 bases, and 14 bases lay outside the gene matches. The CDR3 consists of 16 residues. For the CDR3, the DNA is TGTGCCAGCAGCTTACTCCGGGGGGTGGTGGCTTCGGAGCAGTACTTC. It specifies CASSLLRGVVASEQYF.

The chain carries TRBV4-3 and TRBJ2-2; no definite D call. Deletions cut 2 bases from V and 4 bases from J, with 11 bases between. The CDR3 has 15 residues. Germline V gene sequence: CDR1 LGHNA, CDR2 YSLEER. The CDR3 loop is CASSQWKDFTGELFF. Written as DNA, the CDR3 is TGCGCCAGCAGCCAATGGAAAGACTTCACCGGGGAGCTGTTTTTT.

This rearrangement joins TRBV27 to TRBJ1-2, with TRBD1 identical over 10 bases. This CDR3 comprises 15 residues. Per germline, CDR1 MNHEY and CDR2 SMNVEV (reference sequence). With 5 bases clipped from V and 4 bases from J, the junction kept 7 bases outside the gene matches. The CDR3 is CASSPRDRGFYGYTF. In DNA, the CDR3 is TGTGCCAGCAGTCCCCGGGACAGGGGATTCTATGGCTACACCTTC.

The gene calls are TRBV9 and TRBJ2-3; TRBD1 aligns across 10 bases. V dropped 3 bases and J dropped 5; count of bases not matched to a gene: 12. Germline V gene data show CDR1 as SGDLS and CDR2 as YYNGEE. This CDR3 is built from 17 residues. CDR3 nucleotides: TGTGCCAGCAGCGCCCAACTGGACAGGGGGATTTTAGATACGCAGTATTTT. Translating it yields CASSAQLDRGILDTQYF. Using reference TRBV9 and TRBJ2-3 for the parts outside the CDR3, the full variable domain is DSGVTQTPKHLITATGQRVTLRCSPRSGDLSVYWYQQSLDQGLQFLIQYYNGEERAKGNILERFSAQQFPDLHSELNLSSLELGDSALYFCASSAQLDRGILDTQYFGPGTRLTVL.

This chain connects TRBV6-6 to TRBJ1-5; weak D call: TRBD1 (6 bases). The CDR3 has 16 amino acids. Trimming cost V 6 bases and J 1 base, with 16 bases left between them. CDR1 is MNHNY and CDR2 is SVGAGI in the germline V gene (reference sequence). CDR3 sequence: CASSPGGQMSNQPQHF. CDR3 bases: TGTGCCAGCAGCCCGGGGGGCCAAATGAGCAATCAGCCCCAGCATTTT.

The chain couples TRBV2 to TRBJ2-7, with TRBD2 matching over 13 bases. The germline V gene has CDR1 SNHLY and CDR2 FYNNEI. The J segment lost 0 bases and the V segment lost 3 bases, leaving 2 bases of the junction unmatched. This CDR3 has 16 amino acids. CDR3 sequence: CASSEGTSGNSYEQYF. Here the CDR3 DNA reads TGTGCCAGCAGTGAGGGGACTAGCGGGAACTCCTACGAGCAGTACTTC.

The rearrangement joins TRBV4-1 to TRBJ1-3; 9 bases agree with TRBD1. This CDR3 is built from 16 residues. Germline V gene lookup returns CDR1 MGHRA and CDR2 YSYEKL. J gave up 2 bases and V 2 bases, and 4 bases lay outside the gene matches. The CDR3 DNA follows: TGCGCCAGCAGCCAACGGGGACAGGGTCCTGGAAACACCATATATTTT. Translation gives CASSQRGQGPGNTIYF.

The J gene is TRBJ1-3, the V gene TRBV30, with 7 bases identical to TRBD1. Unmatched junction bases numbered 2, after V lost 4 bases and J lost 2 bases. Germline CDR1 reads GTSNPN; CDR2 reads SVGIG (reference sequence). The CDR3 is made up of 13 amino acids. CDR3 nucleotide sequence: TGTGCCTGGATAGGACAGGCTGGAAACACCATATATTTT. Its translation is CAWIGQAGNTIYF.

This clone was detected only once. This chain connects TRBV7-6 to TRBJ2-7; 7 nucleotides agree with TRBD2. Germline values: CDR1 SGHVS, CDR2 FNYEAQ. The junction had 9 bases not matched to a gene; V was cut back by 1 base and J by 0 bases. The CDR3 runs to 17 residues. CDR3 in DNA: TGTGCCAGCAGCTTAGGAGCGGGGCAGCTGAGCTCCTACGAGCAGTACTTC. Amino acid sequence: CASSLGAGQLSSYEQYF.

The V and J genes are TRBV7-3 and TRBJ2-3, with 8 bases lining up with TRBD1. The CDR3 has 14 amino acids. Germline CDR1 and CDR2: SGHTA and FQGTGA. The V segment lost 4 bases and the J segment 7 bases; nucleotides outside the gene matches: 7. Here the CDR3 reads CASSYNDRGYTQYF. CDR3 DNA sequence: TGTGCCAGCAGCTATAACGACAGGGGATATACGCAGTATTTT.

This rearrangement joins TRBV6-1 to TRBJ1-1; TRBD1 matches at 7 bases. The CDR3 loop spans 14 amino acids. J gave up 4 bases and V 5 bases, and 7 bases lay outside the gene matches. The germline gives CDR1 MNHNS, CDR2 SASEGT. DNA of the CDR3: TGTGCCAGCAGTAGACAGGGTAGCGTCACTGAAGCTTTCTTT. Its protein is CASSRQGSVTEAFF.

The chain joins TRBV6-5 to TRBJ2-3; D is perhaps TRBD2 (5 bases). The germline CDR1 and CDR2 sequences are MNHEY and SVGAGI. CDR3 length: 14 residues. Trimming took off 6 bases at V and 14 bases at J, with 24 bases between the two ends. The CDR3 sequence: CASRSTGVSSKGYF. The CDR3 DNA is TGTGCCAGCAGATCGACTGGGGTGTCTAGCAAGGGGTATTTT.

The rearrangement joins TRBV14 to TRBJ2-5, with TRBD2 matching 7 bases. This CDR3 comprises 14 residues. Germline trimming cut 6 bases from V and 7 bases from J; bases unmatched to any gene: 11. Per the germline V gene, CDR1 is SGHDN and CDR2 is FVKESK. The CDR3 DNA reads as TGTGCCAGCAGTCCCCTAGCGGACCATAGGACCCAGTACTTC. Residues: CASSPLADHRTQYF.

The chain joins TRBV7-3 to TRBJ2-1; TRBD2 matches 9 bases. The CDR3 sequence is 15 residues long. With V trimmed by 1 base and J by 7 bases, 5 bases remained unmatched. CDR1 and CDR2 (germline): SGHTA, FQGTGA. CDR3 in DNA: TGTGCCAGCAGCTTAATAGCGGGAGCTTGGAATGAGCAGTTCTTC. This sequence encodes CASSLIAGAWNEQFF. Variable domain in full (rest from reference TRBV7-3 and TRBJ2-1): GAGVSQTPSNKVTEKGKYVELRCDPISGHTALYWYRQSLGQGPEFLIYFQGTGAADDSGLPNDRFFAVRPEGSVSTLKIQRTERGDSAVYLCASSLIAGAWNEQFFGPGTRLTVL.

The CDR3 sequence is CASSFGRSFYEQYF. The CDR3 DNA reads as TGTGCCAGCAGCTTCGGGAGGTCCTTCTACGAGCAGTACTTC. The chain employs TRBV7-6 and TRBJ2-7; 7 positions match TRBD2. Germline V lookup: CDR1 SGHVS, CDR2 FNYEAQ. V gave up 3 bases and J gave up 3 bases; unmatched junction bases: 5. This CDR3 has 14 residues.

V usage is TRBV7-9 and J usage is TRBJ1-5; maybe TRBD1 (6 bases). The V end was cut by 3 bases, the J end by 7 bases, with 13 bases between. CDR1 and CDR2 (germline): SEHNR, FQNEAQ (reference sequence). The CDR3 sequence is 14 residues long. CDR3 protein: CASSFGGVGQPQHF. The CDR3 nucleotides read TGTGCCAGCAGCTTTGGGGGCGTTGGGCAGCCCCAGCATTTT. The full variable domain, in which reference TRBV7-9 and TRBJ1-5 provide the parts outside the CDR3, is DTGVSQNPRHKITKRGQNVTFRCDPISEHNRLYWYRQTLGQGPEFLTYFQNEAQLEKSRLLSDRFSAERPKGSFSTLEIQRTEQGDSAMYLCASSFGGVGQPQHFGDGTRLSIL.

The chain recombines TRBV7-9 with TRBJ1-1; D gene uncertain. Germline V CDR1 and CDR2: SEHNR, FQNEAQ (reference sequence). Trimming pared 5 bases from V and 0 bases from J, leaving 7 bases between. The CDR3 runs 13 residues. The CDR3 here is CASSPVVNTEAFF. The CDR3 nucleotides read TGTGCCAGCAGCCCCGTAGTGAACACTGAAGCTTTCTTT. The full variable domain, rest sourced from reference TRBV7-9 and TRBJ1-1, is DTGVSQNPRHKITKRGQNVTFRCDPISEHNRLYWYRQTLGQGPEFLTYFQNEAQLEKSRLLSDRFSAERPKGSFSTLEIQRTEQGDSAMYLCASSPVVNTEAFFGQGTRLTVV.

In nucleotides, the CDR3 is TGTGCCAGCAGCTTTTTCGGGACAGGCGACTACGAGCAGTACTTC. This codes for CASSFFGTGDYEQYF. The gene calls are TRBV11-2 and TRBJ2-7; 8 nucleotides align to TRBD1. CDR1 is SGHAT and CDR2 is FQNNGV in the germline V gene. The junction had 7 bases not matched to a gene; V was cut back by 3 bases and J by 3 bases. CDR3 length: 15 residues.

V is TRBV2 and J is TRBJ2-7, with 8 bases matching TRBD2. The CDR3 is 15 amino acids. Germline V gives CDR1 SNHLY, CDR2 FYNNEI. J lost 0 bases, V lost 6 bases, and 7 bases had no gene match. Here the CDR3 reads CASSETSVSSYEQYF. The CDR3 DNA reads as TGTGCCAGCAGCGAGACTAGCGTCTCCTCCTACGAGCAGTACTTC.

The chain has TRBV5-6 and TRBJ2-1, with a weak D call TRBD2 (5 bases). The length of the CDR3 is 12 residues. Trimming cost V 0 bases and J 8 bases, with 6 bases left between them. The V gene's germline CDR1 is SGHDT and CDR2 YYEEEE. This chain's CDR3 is CASSLVAHEQFF. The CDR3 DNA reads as TGTGCCAGCAGCTTGGTAGCGCATGAGCAGTTCTTC.

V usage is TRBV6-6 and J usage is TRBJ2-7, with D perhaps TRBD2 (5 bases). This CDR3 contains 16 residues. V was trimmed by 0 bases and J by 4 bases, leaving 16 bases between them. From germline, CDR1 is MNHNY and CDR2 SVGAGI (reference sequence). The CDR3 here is CASSYSRSGYGYEQYF. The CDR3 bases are TGTGCCAGCAGTTACTCGAGATCGGGGTATGGATACGAGCAGTACTTC.

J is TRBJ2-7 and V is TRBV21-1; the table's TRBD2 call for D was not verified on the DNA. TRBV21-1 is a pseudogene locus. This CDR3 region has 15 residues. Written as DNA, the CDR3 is TGTGCCAGCAGCAAAGGTAAACGGGGAGACTACGAGCAGTACTTC. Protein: CASSKGKRGDYEQYF.

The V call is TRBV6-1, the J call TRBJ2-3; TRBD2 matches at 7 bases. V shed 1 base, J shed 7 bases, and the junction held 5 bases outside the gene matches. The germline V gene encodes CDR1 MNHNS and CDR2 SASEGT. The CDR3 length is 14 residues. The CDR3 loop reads CASSEGGSVNTQYF. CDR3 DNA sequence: TGTGCCAGCAGTGAAGGCGGGAGTGTGAATACGCAGTATTTT.